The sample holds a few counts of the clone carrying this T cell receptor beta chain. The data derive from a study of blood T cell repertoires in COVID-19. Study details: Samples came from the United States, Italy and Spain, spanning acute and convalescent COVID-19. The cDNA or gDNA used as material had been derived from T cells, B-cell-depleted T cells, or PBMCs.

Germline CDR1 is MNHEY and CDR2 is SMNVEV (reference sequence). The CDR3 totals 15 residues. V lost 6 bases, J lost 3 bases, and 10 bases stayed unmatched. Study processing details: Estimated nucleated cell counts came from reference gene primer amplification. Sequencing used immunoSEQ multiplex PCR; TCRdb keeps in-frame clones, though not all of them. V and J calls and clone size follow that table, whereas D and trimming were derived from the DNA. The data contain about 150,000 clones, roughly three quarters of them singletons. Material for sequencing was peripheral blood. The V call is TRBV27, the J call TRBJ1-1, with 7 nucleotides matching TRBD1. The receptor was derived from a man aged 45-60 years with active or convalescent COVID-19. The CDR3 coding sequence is TGTGCCAGCAGCTCCCCGGACAGGCGGGACACTGAAGCTTTCTTT. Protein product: CASSSPDRRDTEAFF.